These 30 T cell receptor beta chains originate from one sample sequenced in a study of CD8 T cells in Susac syndrome. A quantity of roughly 0.5 to 1 ug RNA underwent reverse transcription using random hexamers. A single record per CDR3 protein comes from TCRdb applying MiXCR to the immunoSEQ multiplex PCR reads. The repertoire holds some 200,000 distinct CDR3 sequences, approximately 95% seen once, with 0.15% to 0.2% in the top ten. Sequenced: CD8+ T cells from PBMCs. All receptors come from a human donor with Susac syndrome.

V is TRBV12-3 or TRBV12-4 and J is TRBJ2-7; possible D gene TRBD2, 6 bases. With 6 bases removed from V and 0 bases from J, the gap between germline ends came to 9 bases. The CDR3 is made up of 13 amino acids. CDR3 bases: TGTGCCAGCAGGGAGGGGAGCTCCTACGAGCAGTACTTC. Protein sequence: CASREGSSYEQYF.

This clonotype was seen a handful of times. V gene TRBV28 combines with J gene TRBJ2-7; D uncertain. The CDR3 extends over 10 amino acids. Trimming removed 5 bases at V and 3 bases at J, with 2 bases between. Germline V gene data show CDR1 as MDHEN and CDR2 as SYDVKM. The CDR3 is CASSHYEQYF. The CDR3 DNA follows: TGTGCCAGCAGTCACTACGAGCAGTACTTC.

This chain joins TRBV7-2 and TRBJ1-5, with 8 positions matching TRBD1. Per germline, CDR1 SGHTA and CDR2 FQGNSA. With V trimmed by 3 bases and J by 4 bases, 2 bases remained unmatched. CDR3 size: 14 residues. The CDR3 reads CASSFNRGNQPQHF. The CDR3, as DNA: TGTGCCAGCAGCTTCAACAGGGGGAATCAGCCCCAGCATTTT.

The chain has TRBV30 and TRBJ2-5, with D perhaps assigned TRBD1 or TRBD2 (5 bases each). The CDR3 loop spans 12 amino acids. CDR1 GTSNPN and CDR2 SVGIG come from the germline V gene (reference sequence). Trimming left V 5 bases short and J 2 bases short, with 9 bases between. CDR3 DNA: TGTGCCTGGCGGGACCTTCAAGAGACCCAGTACTTC. It specifies CAWRDLQETQYF.

As DNA, the CDR3 is TGCGCCAGCAGCCTTGTGGGGCCCCTGGGTTACGAGCAGTACTTC. This gives the protein CASSLVGPLGYEQYF. This rearrangement joins TRBV5-1 to TRBJ2-7; D possibly corresponds to TRBD1 (5 bases). V lost 4 bases and J lost 4, with 18 bases in between. CDR3 length equals 15 residues. Germline CDR1 reads SGHRS; CDR2 reads YFSETQ.

This clonotype was detected only a few times. The rearrangement uses TRBV6-5 and TRBJ2-1, with 7 positions matching TRBD2. Losses at the gene ends were 2 bases for V and 9 bases for J; bases not matched to a gene: 7. In germline, CDR1 is MNHEY, CDR2 SVGAGI. The CDR3 is 14 amino acids. CDR3 protein: CASSYGAGVSEQFF. CDR3 sequence (DNA): TGTGCCAGCAGTTACGGGGCGGGAGTAAGTGAGCAGTTCTTC.

V and J are TRBV19 and TRBJ2-1; 12 positions agree with TRBD2. The CDR3 is 15 residues long. With 2 bases clipped from V and 7 bases from J, the junction kept 3 bases outside the gene matches. Germline V gene lookup returns CDR1 LNHDA and CDR2 SQIVND (reference sequence). The CDR3 DNA reads as TGTGCCAGTAGTATACTAGCGGGGGGGCGAAATGAGCAGTTCTTC. Translating gives CASSILAGGRNEQFF. Based on the CDR3 plus reference TRBV19 and TRBJ2-1, the full variable domain is DGGITQSPKYLFRKEGQNVTLSCEQNLNHDAMYWYRQDPGQGLRLIYYSQIVNDFQKGDIAEGYSVSREKKESFPLTVTSAQKNPTAFYLCASSILAGGRNEQFFGPGTRLTVL.

This clonotype was seen a single time. The genes are TRBV4-2 and TRBJ2-1; maybe TRBD2 (5 bases). This CDR3 comprises 14 residues. Trimming took off 4 bases at V and 8 bases at J, with 15 bases between the two ends. Germline V gives CDR1 LGHNA, CDR2 YNFKEQ. CDR3 protein: CASSRDGDSDEQFF. As DNA, the CDR3 is TGTGCCAGCAGCCGAGACGGAGATAGCGATGAGCAGTTCTTC.

This clonotype was seen once. This sequence joins TRBV20-1 and TRBJ2-3, with 9 bases matching TRBD1. The CDR3 has 15 amino acids. Trimming cost V 6 bases and J 2 bases; bases outside gene matches: 9. Germline V CDR1 and CDR2: DFQATT, SNEGSKA (reference sequence). CDR3 in DNA: TGCAGTGCGGAACTGGACAGGGGACACACAGATACGCAGTATTTT. It encodes CSAELDRGHTDTQYF.

This clonotype was recorded once. The V call is TRBV2, the J call TRBJ2-5, with 13 bases lining up with TRBD2. This CDR3 region has 17 residues. Germline trimming cut 4 bases from V and 0 bases from J; bases unmatched to any gene: 5. Germline loops: CDR1 SNHLY, CDR2 FYNNEI. This CDR3 is CASSVSGTSGDQETQYF. The CDR3 nucleotides read TGTGCCAGCAGTGTCTCCGGGACTAGCGGGGACCAAGAGACCCAGTACTTC.

V is TRBV28 and J is TRBJ2-1; D is perhaps TRBD1 (6 bases). Germline CDR1 is MDHEN and CDR2 is SYDVKM. This CDR3 contains 15 residues. V lost 8 bases and J 9 bases, leaving 23 bases between the germline ends. CDR3 DNA sequence: TGTGCCAGCGGTCAAGAACAGGGAGAATTGGGTGAGCAGTTCTTC. This sequence encodes CASGQEQGELGEQFF.

This chain uses TRBV9 with TRBJ2-1; TRBD1 is a possible D gene (7 bases). This CDR3 comprises 15 residues. V lost 4 bases to trimming and J lost 8 bases, with 19 bases between them. The germline V gene encodes CDR1 SGDLS and CDR2 YYNGEE. The DNA for the CDR3 is TGTGCCAGCAGCCCAGGGGGAGGCTTAGGTGATGAGCAGTTCTTC. Protein product: CASSPGGGLGDEQFF.

This chain links TRBV11-2 with TRBJ2-2; 13 bases map to TRBD2. The germline V gene encodes CDR1 SGHAT and CDR2 FQNNGV. Unmatched junction bases numbered 7, after V lost 5 bases and J lost 7 bases. This CDR3 is 16 amino acids long. The CDR3 nucleotides read TGTGCCAGCAGCCAAGGGACTAGCGGGAATATCGGGGAGCTGTTTTTT. Translated, it gives CASSQGTSGNIGELFF.

V is TRBV4-1 and J is TRBJ1-5; 8 bases align to TRBD1. Trimming took 6 bases from V and 0 from J; bases not matched to a gene: 10. Germline values: CDR1 MGHRA, CDR2 YSYEKL. The CDR3 has 17 residues. This CDR3 is CASSGQGGGGSNQPQHF. DNA for the CDR3: TGCGCCAGCAGTGGACAGGGTGGCGGTGGTAGCAATCAGCCCCAGCATTTT.

The chain recombines TRBV2 with TRBJ2-7; tentatively, D is TRBD2 (5 bases). The CDR3 totals 14 residues. CDR1 and CDR2 (germline): SNHLY, FYNNEI. Trimming took off 2 bases at V and 2 bases at J, with 10 bases between the two ends. CDR3 protein: CASSEYDYTYEQYF. The CDR3, as DNA: TGTGCCAGCAGTGAATATGACTACACCTACGAGCAGTACTTC.

J is TRBJ2-7 and V is TRBV3-1; D may match TRBD1 or TRBD2 (6 bases each). Germline-derived CDR1 and CDR2 are LGHDT and YNNKEL (reference sequence). The CDR3 covers 16 residues. V gave up 0 bases and J gave up 2 bases, with 14 bases separating them. The CDR3 sequence: CASSQEGGLVTYEQYF. CDR3 nucleotide sequence: TGTGCCAGCAGCCAAGAAGGGGGACTGGTAACCTACGAGCAGTACTTC.

The CDR3: CASSLVGEGSYEQYF. The CDR3, as DNA: TGTGCCAGCAGCTTGGTTGGCGAGGGGAGCTACGAGCAGTACTTC. The chain uses TRBV5-6 and TRBJ2-7; the D call may be TRBD1 or TRBD2 (5 bases each). Germline V gene data show CDR1 as SGHDT and CDR2 as YYEEEE. The ends were cut back, 0 bases at V and 3 bases at J, with 13 bases in the middle. CDR3 length: 15 amino acids.

The genes are TRBV20-1 and TRBJ2-3; D gene uncertain. The germline CDR1 and CDR2 sequences are DFQATT and SNEGSKA (reference sequence). The CDR3 totals 12 residues. V lost 5 bases, J lost 6 bases, and 12 bases lay in between. CDR3 DNA: TGCAGTGCTCCTGGACCCTCTGATACGCAGTATTTT. It translates to CSAPGPSDTQYF.

This clonotype has a single count. For the CDR3, the DNA is TGTGCCAGCAGTTCAACAGGGGGACGGCAGCCCCAGCATTTT. Residues: CASSSTGGRQPQHF. The chain carries TRBV6-5 and TRBJ1-5; TRBD1 matches 8 bases. V gave up 4 bases and J gave up 7 bases; unmatched junction bases: 6. This CDR3 spans 14 amino acids. The V gene's germline CDR1 is MNHEY and CDR2 SVGAGI.

This chain uses TRBV20-1 with TRBJ2-7, with TRBD2 identical over 10 bases. CDR1 DFQATT and CDR2 SNEGSKA come from the germline V gene (reference sequence). With V trimmed by 3 bases and J by 0 bases, 2 bases remained unmatched. This CDR3 spans 14 amino acids. The CDR3 is CSASRLAGSYEQYF. CDR3 coding DNA: TGCAGTGCTAGCCGACTAGCGGGCTCCTACGAGCAGTACTTC.

The chain couples TRBV2 to TRBJ2-2, with 15 bases lining up with TRBD2. The germline CDR1 and CDR2 sequences are SNHLY and FYNNEI. The J segment lost 5 bases and the V segment lost 4 bases, leaving 5 bases of the junction unmatched. The CDR3 extends over 17 amino acids. CDR3: CASSAGLAGGMTGELFF. In DNA form, the CDR3 reads TGTGCCAGCAGTGCCGGACTAGCGGGAGGGATGACCGGGGAGCTGTTTTTT.

The gene calls are TRBV30 and TRBJ2-7, with 12 bases identical to TRBD1. The trim removed 2 bases at V and 6 bases at J, leaving 8 bases unmatched. CDR3 length: 15 amino acids. Germline V CDR1 and CDR2: GTSNPN, SVGIG (reference sequence). Here the CDR3 DNA reads TGTGCCTGGAGTAAGGGGACAGGGGGCGTCTTCGAGCAGTACTTC. Amino acid sequence: CAWSKGTGGVFEQYF.

The chain employs TRBV6-5 and TRBJ2-5; maybe TRBD1 (6 bases). The CDR3 has 15 residues. V lost 0 bases and J 2 bases, leaving 10 bases between the germline ends. The germline V gene encodes CDR1 MNHEY and CDR2 SVGAGI. The CDR3 bases are TGTGCCAGCAGTTACTCGGACAGTGGTCAAGAGACCCAGTACTTC. Translated: CASSYSDSGQETQYF.

The J gene is TRBJ2-2, the V gene TRBV2; D call uncertain. Germline V gene lookup returns CDR1 SNHLY and CDR2 FYNNEI. The CDR3 has 11 amino acids. V lost 8 bases and J lost 7, with 8 bases in between. CDR3 nucleotide sequence: TGTGCCAGCGGACCGGGCGGGGAGCTGTTTTTT. This translates into CASGPGGELFF.

The genes are TRBV20-1 and TRBJ2-1; tentatively, D is TRBD1 (6 bases). Germline V CDR1 and CDR2: DFQATT, SNEGSKA (reference sequence). Trimming stripped 4 bases from V and 9 bases from J, with 16 bases between. The CDR3 length is 13 residues. In DNA, the CDR3 is TGCAGTGCTATGGGGTTACAACAGGGTGAGCAGTTCTTC. Amino acids: CSAMGLQQGEQFF.

As for this clonotype: At one end the junction does not follow the germline gene, possibly because of a read error. This chain joins TRBV7-7 and TRBJ2-7; D might be TRBD2 (6 bases). The V gene's germline CDR1 is SSHAT and CDR2 FNYEAQ (reference sequence). This CDR3 contains 15 residues. CDR3 region: CASSLAAGLPYEQYF. The CDR3 nucleotides read TGTGCTAGCAGCTTAGCGGCGGGACTTCCCTACGAGCAGTACTTC.

This CDR3 reads CASSQFGIAGDQETQYF. Written as DNA, the CDR3 is TGCGCCAGCAGCCAATTCGGTATAGCGGGAGACCAAGAGACCCAGTACTTC. The V call is TRBV4-1, the J call TRBJ2-5; 9 nucleotides agree with TRBD2. The CDR3 has 17 residues. With 2 bases clipped from V and 0 bases from J, the junction kept 7 bases outside the gene matches. CDR1 is MGHRA, CDR2 YSYEKL, per germline.

CDR3 sequence reads: CASSQDVTGPNYGYTF. The CDR3, as DNA: TGCGCCAGCAGCCAAGATGTAACAGGACCTAACTATGGCTACACCTTC. V is TRBV4-1 and J is TRBJ1-2; TRBD1 is a possible D gene (5 bases). There are 16 residues in the CDR3. Trimming took off 0 bases at V and 0 bases at J, with 11 bases between the two ends. Germline values: CDR1 MGHRA, CDR2 YSYEKL.

The rearrangement uses TRBV5-6 and TRBJ1-2, with 8 nucleotides matching TRBD1. V shed 1 base and J 2 bases; nucleotides not matched to a gene: 7. CDR1 is SGHDT and CDR2 is YYEEEE in the germline V gene. The CDR3 covers 16 residues. The CDR3 sequence is CASSLTPTGGNYGYTF. CDR3 coding DNA: TGTGCCAGCAGCTTGACGCCTACAGGGGGGAACTATGGCTACACCTTC.

The gene calls are TRBV4-1 and TRBJ2-7; maybe TRBD1 (5 bases). The V gene lost 0 bases and the J gene lost 4 bases, with 13 bases spanning the gap. The CDR3 contains 15 residues. Germline lookup yields CDR1 MGHRA and CDR2 YSYEKL. The CDR3 loop is CASSQDRQSSYEQYF. The CDR3 bases are TGCGCCAGCAGCCAAGATCGACAGAGTTCATACGAGCAGTACTTC.